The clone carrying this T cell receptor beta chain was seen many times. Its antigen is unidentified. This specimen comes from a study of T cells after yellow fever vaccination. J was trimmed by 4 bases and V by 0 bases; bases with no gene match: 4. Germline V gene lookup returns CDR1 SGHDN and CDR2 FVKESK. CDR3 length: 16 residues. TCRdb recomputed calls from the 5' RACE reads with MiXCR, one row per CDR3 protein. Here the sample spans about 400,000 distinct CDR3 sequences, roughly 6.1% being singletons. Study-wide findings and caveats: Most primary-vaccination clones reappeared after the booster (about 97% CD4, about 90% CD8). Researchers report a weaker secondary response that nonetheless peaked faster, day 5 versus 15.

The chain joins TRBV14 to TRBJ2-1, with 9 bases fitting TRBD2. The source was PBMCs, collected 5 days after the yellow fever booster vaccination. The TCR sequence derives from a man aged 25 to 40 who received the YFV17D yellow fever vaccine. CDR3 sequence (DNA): TGTGCCAGCAGCCAAGACCTAGCGGGACTTTACAATGAGCAGTTCTTC. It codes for CASSQDLAGLYNEQFF.